This T cell receptor (beta chain) came from a study of blood T cell repertoires in COVID-19. Between the trimmed V and J ends, which lost 2 bases and 4 bases, there was a span of 11 bases. Germline V lookup: CDR1 MNHEY, CDR2 SMNVEV (reference sequence). This CDR3 is built from 14 residues. The authors' processing: Amplifying reference gene primers gave estimates of nucleated cell counts. Measured with immunoSEQ multiplex PCR; TCRdb has only the in-frame clones, and not every one. V, J and clone size derive from that table, while D and trimming were established from the DNA sequence. The sample shows fewer than 250,000 clones, around four fifths of them seen only once. The table lists this clone with a count of one.

This TCR came from a man over 45 with active or convalescent COVID-19. The sample consisted of peripheral blood. The chain uses TRBV27 and TRBJ2-5, with a weak D call TRBD2 (7 bases). DNA for the CDR3: TGTGCCAGCAGTTTACAAGGGGGGGTAGAGACCCAGTACTTC. This gives the protein CASSLQGGVETQYF.